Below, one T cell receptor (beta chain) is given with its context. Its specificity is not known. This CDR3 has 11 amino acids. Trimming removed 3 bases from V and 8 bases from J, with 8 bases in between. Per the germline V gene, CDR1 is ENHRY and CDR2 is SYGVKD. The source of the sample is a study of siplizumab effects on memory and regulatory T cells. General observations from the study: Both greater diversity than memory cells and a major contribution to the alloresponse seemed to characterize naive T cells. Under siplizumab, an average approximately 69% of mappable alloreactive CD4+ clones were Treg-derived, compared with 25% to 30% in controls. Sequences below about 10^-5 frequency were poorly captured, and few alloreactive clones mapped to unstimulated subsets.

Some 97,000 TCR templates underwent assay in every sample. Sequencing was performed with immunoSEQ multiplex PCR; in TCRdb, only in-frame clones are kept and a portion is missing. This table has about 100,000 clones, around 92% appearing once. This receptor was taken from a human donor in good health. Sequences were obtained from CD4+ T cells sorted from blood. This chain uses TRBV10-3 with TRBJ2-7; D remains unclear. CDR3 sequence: CAISDPEKQYF. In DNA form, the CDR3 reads TGTGCCATCAGTGACCCGGAGAAGCAGTACTTC.